One sample yielded the 2 T cell receptor beta chains listed below, sequenced in a study of early T cells in non-severe SARS-CoV-2 infection. Via MiXCR, TCRdb re-called the 5' RACE reads, giving one row per CDR3 protein. This table has about 60,000 distinct CDR3 sequences, about 8.9% appearing once. The sequenced material came from whole blood. The receptors stem from an adult who was a healthcare worker with PCR-confirmed SARS-CoV-2 infection or an uninfected control (not recorded which).

The V call is TRBV6-5, the J call TRBJ2-2; 8 nucleotides match TRBD2. Germline V CDR1 and CDR2: MNHEY, SVGAGI. The CDR3 loop spans 16 amino acids. J gave up 1 base and V 2 bases, and 3 bases lay outside the gene matches. The CDR3 DNA reads TGTGCCAGCAGTTACGGCGCGGGAGGGAACACCGGGGAGCTGTTTTTT. Residues: CASSYGAGGNTGELFF.

The chain joins TRBV9 to TRBJ1-1; D gene unclear. With 1 base removed from V and 6 bases from J, the gap between germline ends came to 10 bases. The CDR3 has 13 residues. The germline V gene has CDR1 SGDLS and CDR2 YYNGEE. In DNA form, the CDR3 reads TGTGCCAGCAGCGTATCCCTTACCGCTGAAGCTTTCTTT. As protein: CASSVSLTAEAFF.